The 5 T cell receptor beta chains listed next were all sequenced from one sample in a study of cytomegalovirus exposure and HLA in healthy donors. Both 60 Vbeta primers and 13 Jbeta primers went into the PCR. Repertoires were generated with immunoSEQ multiplex PCR, while TCRdb's copy carries only in-frame clones and drops some. The data contain about 250,000 clones, more than 75% of them seen just once; the ten biggest clones take up roughly 0.22%. Sequences were obtained from PBMCs. These receptors were obtained from a girl aged 2 to 10 in good health and CMV-seronegative.

The gene calls are TRBV4-2 and TRBJ2-7, with D possibly matching TRBD2 (7 bases). There are 18 residues in the CDR3. With 0 bases removed from V and 1 base from J, the gap between germline ends came to 19 bases. Germline V gene lookup returns CDR1 LGHNA and CDR2 YNFKEQ. The CDR3 loop is CASSQESSSGGWSYEQYF. The CDR3 region has the DNA TGTGCCAGCAGCCAAGAATCGTCGTCGGGGGGCTGGTCCTACGAGCAGTACTTC.

The genes are TRBV5-5 and TRBJ2-3, with TRBD2 matching over 9 bases. Trimming took 1 base from V and 0 from J; bases not matched to a gene: 3. This CDR3 region has 16 residues. The V gene's germline CDR1 is SGHKS and CDR2 YYEKEE (reference sequence). CDR3 region: CASSLMRGGSTDTQYF. As DNA, the CDR3 is TGTGCCAGCAGCTTGATGCGGGGGGGCAGCACAGATACGCAGTATTTT.

The chain carries TRBV5-6 and TRBJ2-1; D is perhaps TRBD2 (7 bases). The germline CDR1 and CDR2 sequences are SGHDT and YYEEEE. The V end was cut by 1 base, the J end by 10 bases, with 12 bases between. The CDR3 consists of 13 residues. The CDR3 region has the DNA TGTGCCAGCAGCTTGACCAGCGGGACAGAGCAGTTCTTC. Translation gives CASSLTSGTEQFF. Variable domain in full (rest from reference TRBV5-6 and TRBJ2-1): DAGVTQSPTHLIKTRGQQVTLRCSPKSGHDTVSWYQQALGQGPQFIFQYYEEEERQRGNFPDRFSGHQFPNYSSELNVNALLLGDSALYLCASSLTSGTEQFFGPGTRLTVL.

The V gene is TRBV30, the J gene TRBJ2-1; 8 nucleotides align to TRBD1. This CDR3 comprises 13 residues. V lost 6 bases and J lost 2; bases outside the gene matches: 3. Germline CDR1 is GTSNPN and CDR2 is SVGIG (reference sequence). This chain's CDR3 is CACPGGPYNEQFF. CDR3 nucleotide sequence: TGTGCCTGCCCAGGGGGCCCCTACAATGAGCAGTTCTTC.

The CDR3 region is CASSGGLQETQYF. The DNA for the CDR3 is TGTGCCAGCAGCGGGGGTCTCCAAGAGACCCAGTACTTC. The chain is built from TRBV6-4 and TRBJ2-5; D perhaps matches TRBD2 (6 bases). Germline CDR1 is MRHNA and CDR2 is SNTAGT. The CDR3 consists of 13 residues. V shed 6 bases and J shed 1 base, with 9 bases lying between them.